The 17 T cell receptor beta chains below all came from one sample that was sequenced in a study of CD8+ T cells in alopecia areata. Sample treatment: oral pan-JAK inhibitor, 5-10 mg twice daily. The sequencing template was cDNA reverse transcribed from extracted RNA. TCRdb's table, derived via immunoSEQ multiplex PCR, lists solely in-frame clones and lacks some. In the table there are 150,000 or so clones, about 59% of which are singletons. The material was CD8+ T cells sorted from blood, obtained at week 4, from a patient treated with tofacitinib. Every receptor here comes from a human donor with alopecia areata.

The gene calls are TRBV6-1 and TRBJ2-4; tentatively, D is TRBD2 (6 bases). V was trimmed by 0 bases and J by 10 bases, leaving 19 bases between them. CDR3 size: 16 residues. Germline V gives CDR1 MNHNS, CDR2 SASEGT. For the CDR3, the DNA is TGTGCCAGCAGTGAAGCAAGGAGGGCCAACGAGGGAATTCAGTACTTC. This sequence encodes CASSEARRANEGIQYF.

This clone was observed a handful of times. The genes are TRBV29-1 and TRBJ2-7; no reliable D call. V gave up 5 bases and J gave up 2 bases, with 10 bases separating them. CDR1 is SQVTM and CDR2 is ANQGSEA in the germline V gene. This CDR3 is 12 amino acids long. CDR3 residues: CSVWDTPYEQYF. The CDR3 coding sequence is TGCAGCGTTTGGGATACCCCCTACGAGCAGTACTTC.

This clone came up a few times. The rearrangement links TRBV15 to TRBJ2-7, with a possible D match to TRBD2 (6 bases). The CDR3 sequence is 14 residues long. Trimming shortened V by 4 bases and J by 0 bases, and 10 bases separated the two germline ends. Germline values: CDR1 LNHNV, CDR2 YYDKDF (reference sequence). CDR3 sequence reads: CATSTWDSSYEQYF. CDR3 DNA: TGTGCCACCAGCACCTGGGACTCCTCCTACGAGCAGTACTTC.

This clone was seen more than once but under ten times. The chain couples TRBV7-9 to TRBJ1-2; D call uncertain. The CDR3 is 12 amino acids. Trimming cost V 4 bases and J 7 bases, with 10 bases left between them. The germline gives CDR1 SEHNR, CDR2 FQNEAQ (reference sequence). This chain's CDR3 is CASSSAAGGYTF. For the CDR3, the DNA is TGTGCCAGCAGCTCAGCCGCTGGTGGCTACACCTTC.

This clone was picked up a small number of times. The J gene is TRBJ1-1, the V gene TRBV10-3, with D possibly being TRBD1 (5 bases). The CDR3 consists of 14 residues. Trimming pared 2 bases from V and 0 bases from J, leaving 7 bases between. From germline, CDR1 is ENHRY and CDR2 SYGVKD. CDR3 amino acids: CAISERTMNTEAFF. The CDR3 bases are TGTGCCATCAGTGAGAGGACAATGAACACTGAAGCTTTCTTT.

This chain joins TRBV27 and TRBJ2-5, with D perhaps assigned TRBD1 or TRBD2 (5 bases each). This CDR3 is built from 14 residues. Germline CDR1 and CDR2: MNHEY and SMNVEV (reference sequence). V dropped 7 bases and J dropped 4 bases, with 16 bases sitting between them. The CDR3 nucleotides are TGTGCCAGCAACACACTCCGGGACGGAGAGACCCAGTACTTC. Its translation: CASNTLRDGETQYF.

The sample holds a few counts of this clone. The rearrangement joins TRBV7-2 to TRBJ2-7, with 15 positions matching TRBD2. The CDR3 spans 17 residues. CDR1 and CDR2 (germline): SGHTA, FQGNSA. Germline trimming cut 5 bases from V and 1 base from J; bases unmatched to any gene: 6. The CDR3 here is CASSPGLAGGLSYEQYF. Written as DNA, the CDR3 is TGTGCCAGCAGCCCGGGACTAGCGGGGGGTTTATCCTACGAGCAGTACTTC.

The chain carries TRBV9 and TRBJ2-3, with D hard to call. Germline CDR1 SGDLS, CDR2 YYNGEE. V shed 0 bases and J shed 0 bases, with 11 bases lying between them. This CDR3 spans 16 amino acids. The CDR3 DNA sequence: TGTGCCAGCAGCGTAGAAGGGTGGCCTAGCACAGATACGCAGTATTTT. The encoded protein is CASSVEGWPSTDTQYF.

The chain links TRBV29-1 to TRBJ2-5; D uncertain. Trimming cost V 6 bases and J 5 bases, with 13 bases left between them. Germline V gene sequence: CDR1 SQVTM, CDR2 ANQGSEA. This CDR3 spans 12 amino acids. This chain's CDR3 is CSVPLVAETQYF. CDR3 coding DNA: TGCAGCGTCCCTCTGGTGGCGGAGACCCAGTACTTC.

Within the sample, this clone is medium-sized (0.01 to 0.1%). The chain links TRBV7-9 to TRBJ1-5; perhaps TRBD1 as D (5 bases). V lost 4 bases, J lost 5 bases, and 15 bases lay in between. This CDR3 is 15 amino acids long. Germline values: CDR1 SEHNR, CDR2 FQNEAQ (reference sequence). The CDR3 loop reads CASSSSGAGDQPQHF. For the CDR3, the DNA is TGTGCCAGCAGCTCATCCGGGGCCGGCGATCAGCCCCAGCATTTT.

The chain has TRBV30 and TRBJ2-6; D gene ambiguous. CDR3 length: 12 amino acids. Germline V lookup: CDR1 GTSNPN, CDR2 SVGIG (reference sequence). V lost 1 base, J lost 4 bases, and 2 bases lay in between. CDR3 DNA sequence: TGTGCCTGGAGTGGGGGGGCCAACGTCCTGACTTTC. Encoded protein: CAWSGGANVLTF. Using reference TRBV30 and TRBJ2-6 for the parts outside the CDR3, the full variable domain is SQTIHQWPATLVQPVGSPLSLECTVEGTSNPNLYWYRQAAGRGLQLLFYSVGIGQISSEVPQNLSASRPQDRQFILSSKKLLLSDSGFYLCAWSGGANVLTFGAGSRLTVL.

The rearrangement links TRBV4-2 to TRBJ1-6; maybe TRBD1 (5 bases). The germline V gene encodes CDR1 LGHNA and CDR2 YNFKEQ. Deletions cut 2 bases from V and 0 bases from J, with 8 bases between. CDR3 length equals 16 residues. The CDR3 reads CASSQRQSSYNSPLHF. The CDR3 bases are TGTGCCAGCAGCCAACGACAGAGCTCCTATAATTCACCCCTCCACTTT.

Here the CDR3 reads CSVGPDRNYGYTF. The CDR3 nucleotides are TGCAGCGTGGGCCCGGACAGGAACTATGGCTACACCTTC. The chain carries TRBV29-1 and TRBJ1-2; 7 bases line up with TRBD1. This CDR3 spans 13 amino acids. The V segment lost 6 bases and the J segment 2 bases; nucleotides outside the gene matches: 6. Germline V gene lookup returns CDR1 SQVTM and CDR2 ANQGSEA.

V is TRBV27 and J is TRBJ1-2, with 12 bases fitting TRBD1. V lost 2 bases and J lost 4; bases outside the gene matches: 11. There are 18 residues in the CDR3. Germline CDR1 MNHEY, CDR2 SMNVEV (reference sequence). The CDR3 DNA follows: TGTGCCAGCAGTTTAGCCCGGGACAGGGGGCGCTTAGGCTATGGCTACACCTTC. Its protein is CASSLARDRGRLGYGYTF.

Worth noting for this clone: Other DNA sequences in this specimen translate into the identical CDR3. The rearrangement links TRBV6-5 to TRBJ1-2; tentatively, D is TRBD1 (6 bases). The CDR3 is 14 residues long. Deletions cut 0 bases from V and 4 bases from J, with 9 bases between. Per the germline V gene, CDR1 is MNHEY and CDR2 is SVGAGI. In nucleotides, the CDR3 is TGTGCCAGCAGTTACTCGGAGGGGGGCTATGGCTACACCTTC. Residues: CASSYSEGGYGYTF.

The DNA of the CDR3 is TGTGCCAGCAGAACAGGACAGGGTTCGGCTAACTATGGCTACACCTTC. Encoded protein: CASRTGQGSANYGYTF. V and J are TRBV27 and TRBJ1-2; 8 positions agree with TRBD1. The germline gives CDR1 MNHEY, CDR2 SMNVEV (reference sequence). V trimming: 6 bases; J trimming: 0 bases; junction bases outside the gene matches: 9. The CDR3 consists of 16 residues.

This chain uses TRBV5-1 with TRBJ2-5; 10 nucleotides agree with TRBD1. With V trimmed by 4 bases and J by 5 bases, 8 bases remained unmatched. The germline CDR1 and CDR2 sequences are SGHRS and YFSETQ. This CDR3 has 15 amino acids. In DNA, the CDR3 is TGCGCCAGCAGCGACCGGGACAGGGGAGAGGAGACCCAGTACTTC. Its translation: CASSDRDRGEETQYF.